These 7 T cell receptor beta chains were sequenced from one sample in a study of cytomegalovirus exposure and HLA in healthy donors. PCR was performed using 60 Vbeta and 13 Jbeta primers. The repertoire was sequenced with immunoSEQ multiplex PCR; TCRdb's copy has only in-frame clones and lacks some. This sample has some 160,000 clones, with roughly 70% found just once. The sequencing sample was made of PBMCs. These receptors were collected from a man in his sixties in good health and CMV-seronegative.

This chain links TRBV28 with TRBJ1-2; no reliable D call. V was pared by 5 bases and J by 1 base, with 8 bases between. CDR1 MDHEN and CDR2 SYDVKM come from the germline V gene. This CDR3 has 13 residues. In DNA, the CDR3 is TGTGCCAGCAGTCTGGAGAGTAACTATGGCTACACCTTC. Its protein is CASSLESNYGYTF.

This chain joins TRBV2 and TRBJ2-1, with D possibly TRBD2 on 5 matching bases. The CDR3 is made up of 15 amino acids. The germline V gene has CDR1 SNHLY and CDR2 FYNNEI. Between the trimmed V and J ends, which lost 8 bases and 6 bases, there was a span of 20 bases. The CDR3 sequence: CASSRVRTFLNEQFF. In DNA, the CDR3 is TGTGCCAGCTCGAGGGTCAGGACGTTCCTCAATGAGCAGTTCTTC.

The chain is built from TRBV18 and TRBJ2-3, with D possibly TRBD2 on 5 matching bases. From germline, CDR1 is KGHSH and CDR2 LQKENI. The CDR3 has 16 residues. V was clipped by 4 bases and J by 0 bases, with 14 bases between them. CDR3 bases: TGTGCCAGCTCACTAAATCGGGGAGCTAGCACAGATACGCAGTATTTT. Encoded protein: CASSLNRGASTDTQYF.

The table lists this clone with a few counts. The gene calls are TRBV19 and TRBJ2-7, with 7 bases lining up with TRBD1. V shed 3 bases, J shed 10 bases, and the junction held 9 bases outside the gene matches. This CDR3 has 13 residues. From germline, CDR1 is LNHDA and CDR2 SQIVND (reference sequence). CDR3 region: CASSITLTGIQYF. CDR3 sequence (DNA): TGTGCCAGTAGTATTACGTTGACAGGGATACAGTACTTC.

This chain links TRBV7-8 with TRBJ1-5, with D hard to call. Germline assignment: CDR1 SGHVS and CDR2 FQNEAQ. The V gene lost 1 base and the J gene lost 1 base, with 11 bases spanning the gap. The CDR3 consists of 16 residues. This CDR3 is CASSLVRVTSNQPQHF. CDR3 DNA sequence: TGTGCCAGCAGCTTAGTTCGGGTGACGAGCAATCAGCCCCAGCATTTT.

This CDR3 reads CASSLTRLTGELFF. The CDR3, as DNA: TGTGCCAGCAGTTTAACCAGGCTCACCGGGGAGCTGTTTTTT. The chain couples TRBV27 to TRBJ2-2; D is unclear. This CDR3 comprises 14 residues. CDR1 is MNHEY and CDR2 is SMNVEV in the germline V gene (reference sequence). V lost 2 bases and J lost 4, with 8 bases in between.

This CDR3 is CASSAVSGRALEQYF. CDR3 bases: TGTGCCAGCAGCGCCGTCAGCGGGAGGGCCCTCGAGCAGTACTTC. This chain links TRBV7-2 with TRBJ2-7; 10 bases match TRBD2. Germline V CDR1 and CDR2: SGHTA, FQGNSA. With V trimmed by 5 bases and J by 6 bases, 10 bases remained unmatched. The CDR3 is 15 amino acids. Variable domain in full (rest from reference TRBV7-2 and TRBJ2-7): GAGVSQSPSNKVTEKGKDVELRCDPISGHTALYWYRQSLGQGLEFLIYFQGNSAPDKSGLPSDRFSAERTGGSVSTLTIQRTQQEDSAVYLCASSAVSGRALEQYFGPGTRLTVT.